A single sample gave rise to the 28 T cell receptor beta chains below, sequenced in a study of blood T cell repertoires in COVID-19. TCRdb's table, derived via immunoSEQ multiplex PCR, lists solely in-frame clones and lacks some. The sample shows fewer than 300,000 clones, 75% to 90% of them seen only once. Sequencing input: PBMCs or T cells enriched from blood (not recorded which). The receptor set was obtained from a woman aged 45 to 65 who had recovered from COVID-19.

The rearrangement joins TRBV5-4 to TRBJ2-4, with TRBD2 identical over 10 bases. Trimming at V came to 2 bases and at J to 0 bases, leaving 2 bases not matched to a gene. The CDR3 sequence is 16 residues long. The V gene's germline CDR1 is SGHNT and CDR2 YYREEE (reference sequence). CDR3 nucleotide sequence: TGTGCCAGCAGCTTACGACTAGCGGGAGCCAAAAACATTCAGTACTTC. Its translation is CASSLRLAGAKNIQYF.

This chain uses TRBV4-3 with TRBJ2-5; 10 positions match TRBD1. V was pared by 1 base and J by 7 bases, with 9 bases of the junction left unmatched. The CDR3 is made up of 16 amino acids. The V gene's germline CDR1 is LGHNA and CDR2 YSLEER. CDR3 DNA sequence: TGCGCCAGCAGCCAAGCGAGGACAGGGGGGGACGGGACCCAGTACTTC. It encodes CASSQARTGGDGTQYF.

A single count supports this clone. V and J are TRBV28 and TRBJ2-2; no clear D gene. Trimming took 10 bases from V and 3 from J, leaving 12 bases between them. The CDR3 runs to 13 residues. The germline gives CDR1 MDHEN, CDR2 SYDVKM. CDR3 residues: CATMRQYTGELFF. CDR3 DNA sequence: TGTGCCACCATGAGGCAGTACACCGGGGAGCTGTTTTTT. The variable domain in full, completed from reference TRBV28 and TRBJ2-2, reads DVKVTQSSRYLVKRTGEKVFLECVQDMDHENMFWYRQDPGLGLRLIYFSYDVKMKEKGDIPEGYSVSREKKERFSLILESASTNQTSMYLCATMRQYTGELFFGEGSRLTVL.

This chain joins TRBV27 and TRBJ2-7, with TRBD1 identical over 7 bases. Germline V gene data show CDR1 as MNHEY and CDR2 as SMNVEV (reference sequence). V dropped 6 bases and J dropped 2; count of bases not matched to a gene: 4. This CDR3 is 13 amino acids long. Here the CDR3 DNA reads TGTGCCAGCAGCCCGGGGACAGCCTACGAGCAGTACTTC. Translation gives CASSPGTAYEQYF.

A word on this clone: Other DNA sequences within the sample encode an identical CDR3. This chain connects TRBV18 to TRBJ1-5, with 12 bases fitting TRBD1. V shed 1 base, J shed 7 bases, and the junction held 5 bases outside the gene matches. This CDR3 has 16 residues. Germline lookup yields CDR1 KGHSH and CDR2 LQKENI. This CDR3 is CASSPQGQGARQPQHF. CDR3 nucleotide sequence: TGTGCCAGCTCACCACAGGGACAGGGGGCGAGACAGCCCCAGCATTTT. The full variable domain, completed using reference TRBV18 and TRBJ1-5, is NAGVMQNPRHLVRRRGQEARLRCSPMKGHSHVYWYRQLPEEGLKFMVYLQKENIIDESGMPKERFSAEFPKEGPSILRIQQVVRGDSAAYFCASSPQGQGARQPQHFGDGTRLSIL.

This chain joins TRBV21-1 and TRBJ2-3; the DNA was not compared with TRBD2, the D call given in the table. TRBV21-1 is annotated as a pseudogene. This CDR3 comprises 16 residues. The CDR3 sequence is CASPGLAGASTDTQYF. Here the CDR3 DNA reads TGTGCCAGTCCGGGACTAGCGGGGGCAAGCACAGATACGCAGTATTTT.

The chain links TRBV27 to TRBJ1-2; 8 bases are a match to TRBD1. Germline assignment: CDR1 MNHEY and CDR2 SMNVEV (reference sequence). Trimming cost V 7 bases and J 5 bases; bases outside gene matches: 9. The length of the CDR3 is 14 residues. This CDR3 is CASTSIRGPYGYTF. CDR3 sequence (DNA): TGTGCCAGCACCTCGATCAGGGGGCCTTATGGCTACACCTTC.

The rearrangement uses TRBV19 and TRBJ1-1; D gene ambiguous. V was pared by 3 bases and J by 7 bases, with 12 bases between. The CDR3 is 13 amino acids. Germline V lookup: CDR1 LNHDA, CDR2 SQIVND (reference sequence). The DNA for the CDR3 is TGTGCCAGTAGTATTGTCGAGGGAGATGAAGCTTTCTTT. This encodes CASSIVEGDEAFF.

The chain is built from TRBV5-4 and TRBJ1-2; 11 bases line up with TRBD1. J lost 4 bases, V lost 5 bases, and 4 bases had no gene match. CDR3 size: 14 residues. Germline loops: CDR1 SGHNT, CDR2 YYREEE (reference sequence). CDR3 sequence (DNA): TGTGCCAGCAGACGGACAGGGGGCTCCTATGGCTACACCTTC. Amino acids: CASRRTGGSYGYTF. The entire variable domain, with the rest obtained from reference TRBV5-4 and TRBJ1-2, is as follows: ETGVTQSPTHLIKTRGQQVTLRCSSQSGHNTVSWYQQALGQGPQFIFQYYREEENGRGNFPPRFSGLQFPNYSSELNVNALELDDSALYLCASRRTGGSYGYTFGSGTRLTVV.

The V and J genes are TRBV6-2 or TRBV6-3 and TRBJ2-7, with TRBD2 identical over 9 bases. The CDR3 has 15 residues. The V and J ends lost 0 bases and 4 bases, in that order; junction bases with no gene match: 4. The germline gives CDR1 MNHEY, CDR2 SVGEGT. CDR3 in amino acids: CASSYSIAGGYEQYF. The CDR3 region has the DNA TGTGCCAGCAGTTACTCGATTGCGGGAGGGTACGAGCAGTACTTC.

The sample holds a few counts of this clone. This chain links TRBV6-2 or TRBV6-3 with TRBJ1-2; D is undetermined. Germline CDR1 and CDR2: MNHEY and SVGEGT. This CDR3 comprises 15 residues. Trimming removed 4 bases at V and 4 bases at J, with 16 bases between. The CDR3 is CASSSGPMSGYGYTF. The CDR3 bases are TGTGCCAGCAGTTCCGGACCCATGAGCGGCTATGGCTACACCTTC.

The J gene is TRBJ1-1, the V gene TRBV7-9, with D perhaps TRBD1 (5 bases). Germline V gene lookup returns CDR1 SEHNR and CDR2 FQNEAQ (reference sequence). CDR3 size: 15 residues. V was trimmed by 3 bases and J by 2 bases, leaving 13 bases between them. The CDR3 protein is CASSFWGRYNTEAFF. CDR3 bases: TGTGCCAGCAGCTTCTGGGGCAGATATAACACTGAAGCTTTCTTT.

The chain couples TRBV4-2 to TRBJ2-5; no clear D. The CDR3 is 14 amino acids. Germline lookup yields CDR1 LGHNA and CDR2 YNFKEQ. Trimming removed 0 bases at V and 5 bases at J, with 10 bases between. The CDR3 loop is CASSQESILETQYF. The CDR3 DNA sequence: TGTGCCAGCAGCCAAGAGAGCATTCTGGAGACCCAGTACTTC.

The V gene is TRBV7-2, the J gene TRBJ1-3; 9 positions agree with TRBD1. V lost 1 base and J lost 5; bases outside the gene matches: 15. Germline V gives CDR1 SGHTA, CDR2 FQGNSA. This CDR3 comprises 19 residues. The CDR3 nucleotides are TGTGCCAGCAGCTTAGTAGCGGACAGGGGCGCCGAAGGTAGAAACACCATATATTTT. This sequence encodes CASSLVADRGAEGRNTIYF.

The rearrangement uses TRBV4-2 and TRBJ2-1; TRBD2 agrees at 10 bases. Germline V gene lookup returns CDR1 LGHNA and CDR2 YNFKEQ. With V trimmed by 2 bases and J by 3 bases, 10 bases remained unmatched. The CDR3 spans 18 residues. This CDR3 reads CASSQRPGLADDYNEQFF. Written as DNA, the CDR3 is TGTGCCAGCAGCCAAAGGCCTGGACTAGCGGACGACTACAATGAGCAGTTCTTC.

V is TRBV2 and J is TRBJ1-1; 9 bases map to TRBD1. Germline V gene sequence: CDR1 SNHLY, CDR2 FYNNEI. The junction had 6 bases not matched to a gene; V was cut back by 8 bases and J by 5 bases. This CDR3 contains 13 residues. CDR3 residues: CASVLDRGTEAFF. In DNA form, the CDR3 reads TGTGCCAGCGTTTTGGACAGGGGTACTGAAGCTTTCTTT.

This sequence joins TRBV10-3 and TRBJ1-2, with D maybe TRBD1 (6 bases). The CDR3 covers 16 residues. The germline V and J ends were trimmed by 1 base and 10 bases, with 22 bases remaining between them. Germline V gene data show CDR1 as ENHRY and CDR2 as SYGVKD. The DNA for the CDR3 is TGTGCCATCAGTGAGTGGGACAAGTCCGCCCGCGAGGTCTACACCTTC. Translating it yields CAISEWDKSAREVYTF.

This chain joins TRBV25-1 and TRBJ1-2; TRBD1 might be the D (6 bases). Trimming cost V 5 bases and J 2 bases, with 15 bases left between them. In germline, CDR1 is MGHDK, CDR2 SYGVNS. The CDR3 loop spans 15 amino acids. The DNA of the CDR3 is TGTGCCAGCAGTACGCCGGGACAAATAAACTATGGCTACACCTTC. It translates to CASSTPGQINYGYTF.

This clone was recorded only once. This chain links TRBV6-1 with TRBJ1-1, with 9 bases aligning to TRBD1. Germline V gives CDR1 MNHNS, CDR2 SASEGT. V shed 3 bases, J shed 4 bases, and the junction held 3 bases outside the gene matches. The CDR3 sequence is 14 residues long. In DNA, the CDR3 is TGTGCCAGCAGTGAGGACAGGGGACCCACTGAAGCTTTCTTT. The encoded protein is CASSEDRGPTEAFF.

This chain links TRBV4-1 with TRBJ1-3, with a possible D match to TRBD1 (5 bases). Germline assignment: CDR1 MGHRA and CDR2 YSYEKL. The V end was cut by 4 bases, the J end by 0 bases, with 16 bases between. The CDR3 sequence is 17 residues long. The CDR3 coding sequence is TGCGCCAGCAGCCGATCAGCGGGGACCGACTCTGGAAACACCATATATTTT. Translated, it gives CASSRSAGTDSGNTIYF.

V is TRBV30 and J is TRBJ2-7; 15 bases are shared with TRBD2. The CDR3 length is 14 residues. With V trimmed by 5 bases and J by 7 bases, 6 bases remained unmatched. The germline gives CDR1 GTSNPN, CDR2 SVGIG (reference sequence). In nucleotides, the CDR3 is TGTGCCTGGGAGGGACTAGCGGGAGGCCCGGAGCAGTACTTC. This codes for CAWEGLAGGPEQYF.

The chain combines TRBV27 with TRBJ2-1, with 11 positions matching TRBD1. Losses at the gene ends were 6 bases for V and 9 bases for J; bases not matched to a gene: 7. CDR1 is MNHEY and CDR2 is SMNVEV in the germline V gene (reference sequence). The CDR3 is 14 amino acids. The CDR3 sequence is CASSPGTGGLEQFF. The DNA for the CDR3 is TGTGCCAGCAGCCCCGGGACAGGGGGGCTTGAGCAGTTCTTC.

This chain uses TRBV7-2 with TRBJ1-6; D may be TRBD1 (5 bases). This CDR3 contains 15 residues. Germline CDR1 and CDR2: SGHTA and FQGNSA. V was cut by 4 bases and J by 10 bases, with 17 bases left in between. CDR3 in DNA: TGTGCCAGCAGCTGGGGAGGGCGCCCAGGGTCACCCCTCCACTTT. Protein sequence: CASSWGGRPGSPLHF.

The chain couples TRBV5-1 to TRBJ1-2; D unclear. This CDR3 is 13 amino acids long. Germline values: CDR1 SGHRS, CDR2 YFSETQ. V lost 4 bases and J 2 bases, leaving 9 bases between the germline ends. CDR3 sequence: CASSVSRNYGYTF. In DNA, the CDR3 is TGCGCCAGCAGCGTCTCACGGAACTATGGCTACACCTTC.

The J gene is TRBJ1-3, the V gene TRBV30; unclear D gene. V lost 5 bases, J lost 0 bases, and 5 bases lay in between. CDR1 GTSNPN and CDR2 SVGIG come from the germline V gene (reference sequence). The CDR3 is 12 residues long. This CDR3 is CAWRGSGNTIYF. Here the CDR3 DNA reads TGTGCCTGGCGCGGCTCTGGAAACACCATATATTTT.

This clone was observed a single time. The CDR3 sequence is CASSMQNSPLHF. For the CDR3, the DNA is TGTGCCAGTAGTATGCAGAATTCACCCCTCCACTTT. The rearrangement uses TRBV19 and TRBJ1-6; D is uncertain. The CDR3 totals 12 residues. Germline V gene lookup returns CDR1 LNHDA and CDR2 SQIVND (reference sequence). V was pared by 3 bases and J by 7 bases, with 4 bases between.

This CDR3 reads CASSLGLAGGDTDTQYF. The DNA for the CDR3 is TGCGCCAGCAGCTTGGGACTAGCGGGAGGTGATACAGATACGCAGTATTTT. The chain uses TRBV5-1 and TRBJ2-3; TRBD2 aligns across 13 bases. CDR1 SGHRS and CDR2 YFSETQ come from the germline V gene. After removal of 0 bases from V and 3 bases from J, the junction contained 4 bases not matched to a gene. This CDR3 has 17 amino acids.

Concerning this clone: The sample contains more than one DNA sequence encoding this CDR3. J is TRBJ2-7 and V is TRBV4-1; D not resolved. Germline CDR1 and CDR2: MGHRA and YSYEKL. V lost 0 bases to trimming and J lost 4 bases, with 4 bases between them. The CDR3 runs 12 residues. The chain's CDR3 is CASSQDRYEQYF. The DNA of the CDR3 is TGCGCCAGCAGCCAAGATCGGTACGAGCAGTACTTC.